This T cell receptor beta chain stems from a study of T cells in tuberculosis (dated by TCRdb to 2017 to 2018). For context, the study as a whole: The study combined CD1B tetramers and high-throughput TCR immunosequencing to characterize T cells specific for the mycobacterial lipid antigen glucose monomycolate (GMM). With 9 to 11 people per group, a South African clinical cohort compared IGRA-negative adolescents, IGRA-positive adolescents with latent tuberculosis, and adults with active tuberculosis. Study-wide conclusions, independent of this receptor: Active tuberculosis TCR-alpha repertoires showed smaller mean NN-distances to GMM-specific TCRs than IGRA-negative controls, suggesting clonal expansion of these TCRs. Using GEM motif frequencies, a classifier achieved 70% accuracy, whereas a classifier built on the diverse GMM-specific repertoire got to nearly 90% accuracy (AUROC approximately 0.93). Smaller NN-distances were partly driven by shorter CDR3-alpha lengths in active tuberculosis patients, and statistical significance was not reached for the TCR-beta difference. Which clinical samples got chosen depended on the availability of cryopreserved specimens, and the active tuberculosis cases were adults, whereas the controls were adolescents.

Comment on this clone: Its antigen target is currently unknown. No qualities accompany the bases; no much larger clone lies one base away.

CDR1 and CDR2 (MDHEN, SYDVKM) derive from the germline V gene. The CDR3 spans 12 residues, from the cysteine through the phenylalanine. Only CDR3 DNA remains: 36 bases, in frame from the first base. V and J are truncated by 7 bases and 8 bases respectively, leaving an intervening sequence of 12 bases. At study entry, a tuberculin skin test and the QuantiFERON-TB GOLD In-Tube IGRA were used to screen adolescents for latent tuberculosis infection. Immunosequencing was performed on unsorted cryopreserved PBMC and covered around 94,000 T cells per clinical donor on average. Eleven high schools in the Worcester region of the Western Cape, South Africa, served as enrollment sites for adolescents aged 12 to 18 years. Ten M. tuberculosis-infected adolescents and about 10 uninfected adolescents were selected, with the two groups matched for age and sex. PBMC from adolescents were isolated by density centrifugation from freshly drawn heparinized blood and then cryopreserved.

TCR libraries were generated with the immunoSEQ multiplex PCR assay, using TCR-beta and/or TCR-alpha/delta assays for each sample. Amplified TCR libraries were sequenced on the Illumina high-throughput platform. As for how the authors treated the data: Clustering and dimensionality reduction relied on pairwise TCRdist distances among GMM-specific receptors from T cells that were either sorted ex vivo or expanded in vitro. The score assigned to each clinical repertoire was mean NN-distance, meaning the average TCRdist to the nearest 10% of tetramer-positive reference sequences. GEM TCR motif frequency was calculated as the fraction of unique TCRs that matched known GEM sequences by V/J usage and CDR3 length. Linear discriminant analysis with leave-one-out cross-validation, implemented in scikit-learn, was used to classify active tuberculosis. This is the immuneACCESS table as TCRdb keeps it, with only in-frame sequences that have V and J called. A part of the clones is gone; compared with another copy, unresolved V genes explain less than half, and the rest is unexplained. The DNA was the basis for D and trimming; V, J and clone size are from that table. The table for this sample lists tens of thousands of clones; approximately 93% of them were counted only once. Over 6.5% of the sample is held by the ten biggest clonotypes.

This TCR was recovered from a donor between 10 and 35 years old with latent tuberculosis or without tuberculosis infection. Sequenced: PBMCs. The sequence is built from TRBV28 and TRBJ1-3; TRBD1 might be the D gene, on 6 matching bases. The bases are TGTGCCAGCAACAGGGTTCGGGACACCATATATTTT. Its coded protein is CASNRVRDTIYF.